The clone carrying this T cell receptor beta chain occurred many times. Its antigen is not identified. This entry is derived from a study of human T cells and chemical hapten exposure. The CDR3 totals 16 residues. V gave up 6 bases and J gave up 4 bases; unmatched junction bases: 13. Germline V gene lookup returns CDR1 SNHLY and CDR2 FYNNEI. Study conclusions and caveats: No alteration of TCRs above 1 in 1000 frequency was seen with DPC sensitization.

Individual cDNA molecules had unique molecular identifiers attached to them by the library. TCRdb ran MiXCR on the RACE reads and lists one entry per CDR3 protein. The table has about 82,000 distinct CDR3 sequences, approximately 7% seen once. Stated time point: patch test 2, 6 weeks after DPC sensitization. Sample treatment: therapeutic diphenylcyclopropenone sensitization with weekly scalp DPC. The sample consisted of whole blood, taken in connection with sensitization to the hapten diphenylcyclopropenone (DPC). The chain combines TRBV2 with TRBJ1-2, with 8 bases identical to TRBD1. The TCR sequence derives from a woman in her 30s with alopecia areata. Some clones in this sample may be carry-over from other donors' samples. CDR3 sequence (DNA): TGTGCCAGCAGCGCCAGGGGGACAGGACTCATCTATGGCTACACCTTC. It yields the protein CASSARGTGLIYGYTF.